What follows are 13 T cell receptor beta chains derived from one specimen sequenced in a study of metastatic and nonmetastatic thyroid tumors. All patients reached thyroid surgery having received no treatment beforehand. TCRdb reanalyzed the PCR reads with MiXCR. The sample yields 3,000 to 4,000 clones, roughly 35% seen once. The specimen sequenced was adjacent normal tissue. These receptor sequences come from a male donor with papillary thyroid cancer or a benign thyroid nodule (not recorded which). Some clones in this sample may be carry-over from other donors' samples.

A word on this clone: A much bigger clone sits one base away, suggesting this may be a read error. The CDR3 ends on some other residue instead of the conserved phenylalanine or tryptophan, so this is likely a read error. No DNA is shown, since the ends of the CDR3 on it are uncertain; the CDR3 is the one TCRdb lists. The V call is TRBV7-8, the J call TRBJ1-5; the table's D call, TRBD1, was not checked against the DNA. Germline CDR1 is SGHVS and CDR2 is FQNEAQ. Inclusive of both ends, the CDR3 amounts to 10 amino acids. The CDR3 spells CASGPCTVGE.

The V and J genes are TRBV27 and TRBJ1-1, with D uncertain. The germline V gene encodes CDR1 MNHEY and CDR2 SMNVEV (reference sequence). The CDR3 sequence is 14 residues long. Trimming cost V 6 bases and J 5 bases, with 16 bases left between them. The CDR3 loop is CASSLVAGRTEAFF. The CDR3, as DNA: TGTGCCAGCAGCTTAGTCGCGGGGAGGACTGAAGCTTTCTTT.

The chain combines TRBV7-2 with TRBJ1-2; perhaps TRBD1 as D (5 bases). V lost 5 bases, J lost 6 bases, and 13 bases lay in between. Germline loops: CDR1 SGHTA, CDR2 FQGNSA. The CDR3 loop spans 13 amino acids. The CDR3, as DNA: TGTGCCAGCAGCAAGGGGTGGGCTGATGGCTACACCTTC. Its protein product is CASSKGWADGYTF.

The V gene is TRBV28, the J gene TRBJ1-2, with a possible D match to TRBD1 (6 bases). Between the trimmed V and J ends, which lost 4 bases and 5 bases, there was a span of 20 bases. Per germline, CDR1 MDHEN and CDR2 SYDVKM. This CDR3 has 16 amino acids. CDR3 in DNA: TGTGCCAGCAGTTCCCCATCCAGGGGCGATATGTATGGCTACACCTTC. Translation: CASSSPSRGDMYGYTF.

The table lists this clone with many counts. V and J are TRBV9 and TRBJ2-5; maybe TRBD2 (6 bases). V was trimmed by 0 bases and J by 4 bases, leaving 10 bases between them. Germline CDR1 reads SGDLS; CDR2 reads YYNGEE. The CDR3 is made up of 14 amino acids. The CDR3 region has the DNA TGTGCCAGCAGCGTAGCAGGAGCGGGAGAGACCCAGTACTTC. Amino acid sequence: CASSVAGAGETQYF.

This clone came up a few times. V gene TRBV19 combines with J gene TRBJ1-5, with TRBD1 matching over 8 bases. The CDR3 consists of 16 residues. The trim removed 6 bases at V and 1 base at J, leaving 8 bases unmatched. CDR1 LNHDA and CDR2 SQIVND come from the germline V gene (reference sequence). DNA of the CDR3: TGTGCCAGTAGCCCTACAGGGGGTGGGAGCAATCAGCCCCAGCATTTT. This sequence encodes CASSPTGGGSNQPQHF.

The chain uses TRBV12-5 and TRBJ2-1; a possible D gene is TRBD2 (7 bases). The germline gives CDR1 LGHNT, CDR2 FRNRAP. V shed 1 base and J shed 7 bases, with 17 bases lying between them. CDR3 length: 16 amino acids. This chain's CDR3 is CASGLDRGGVWNEQFF. The DNA for the CDR3 is TGTGCTAGTGGTTTGGATAGGGGGGGGGTGTGGAATGAGCAGTTCTTC.

The rearrangement joins TRBV11-2 to TRBJ2-7; possibly TRBD2 for D (6 bases). V lost 0 bases and J 7 bases, leaving 16 bases between the germline ends. Germline CDR1 SGHAT, CDR2 FQNNGV. This CDR3 comprises 15 residues. CDR3 loop: CASSLDVGTGGEQYF. As DNA, the CDR3 is TGTGCCAGCAGCTTAGATGTCGGGACTGGGGGAGAGCAGTACTTC. The whole variable domain, remainder taken from reference TRBV11-2 and TRBJ2-7, is EAGVAQSPRYKIIEKRQSVAFWCNPISGHATLYWYQQILGQGPKLLIQFQNNGVVDDSQLPKDRFSAERLKGVDSTLKIQPAKLEDSAVYLCASSLDVGTGGEQYFGPGTRLTVT.

This chain connects TRBV27 to TRBJ2-1; maybe TRBD1 (6 bases). In germline, CDR1 is MNHEY, CDR2 SMNVEV (reference sequence). The CDR3 covers 13 residues. Trimming took off 8 bases at V and 4 bases at J, with 12 bases between the two ends. CDR3 DNA: TGTGCCAGCCAAAAAGGACAGTACAATGAGCAGTTCTTC. Protein sequence: CASQKGQYNEQFF.

This chain links TRBV5-1 with TRBJ2-3; 7 bases line up with TRBD2. V was pared by 2 bases and J by 0 bases, with 12 bases of the junction left unmatched. The CDR3 has 18 amino acids. The germline gives CDR1 SGHRS, CDR2 YFSETQ. As DNA, the CDR3 is TGCGCCAGCAGCTTAATCGGGGGGTCAGGGACTAGCACAGATACGCAGTATTTT. Translation: CASSLIGGSGTSTDTQYF.

The CDR3 nucleotides read TGTGCCAGCAGCTTTCACCAGACTAGCGGGATCTACGAGCAGTACTTC. Its protein is CASSFHQTSGIYEQYF. The chain uses TRBV11-2 and TRBJ2-7, with 11 bases fitting TRBD2. From germline, CDR1 is SGHAT and CDR2 FQNNGV. This CDR3 spans 16 amino acids. The V segment lost 3 bases and the J segment 3 bases; nucleotides outside the gene matches: 7. The full variable domain, rest sourced from reference TRBV11-2 and TRBJ2-7, is EAGVAQSPRYKIIEKRQSVAFWCNPISGHATLYWYQQILGQGPKLLIQFQNNGVVDDSQLPKDRFSAERLKGVDSTLKIQPAKLEDSAVYLCASSFHQTSGIYEQYFGPGTRLTVT.

This clone qualifies as medium-sized. The rearrangement links TRBV4-1 to TRBJ1-6; D is unresolved. V lost 0 bases to trimming and J lost 0 bases, with 9 bases between them. Per the germline V gene, CDR1 is MGHRA and CDR2 is YSYEKL. The CDR3 consists of 17 residues. CDR3 DNA sequence: TGCGCCAGCAGCCAAGAGGGAGGTAGCTCCTATAATTCACCCCTCCACTTT. Translating it yields CASSQEGGSSYNSPLHF.

The J gene is TRBJ2-6, the V gene TRBV6-1; 7 bases are a match to TRBD2. Germline loops: CDR1 MNHNS, CDR2 SASEGT. CDR3 length equals 15 residues. Unmatched junction bases numbered 4, after V lost 7 bases and J lost 1 base. Written as DNA, the CDR3 is TGTGCCAGCATCGGGGGAGGGTCTGGGGCCAACGTCCTGACTTTC. This codes for CASIGGGSGANVLTF.